These T cell receptor beta chains were read from a single sample in a study of blood T cell repertoires in COVID-19. Assay used: immunoSEQ multiplex PCR; TCRdb lists only in-frame clones, some missing. Of about 200,000 clones listed, about 81% are singletons. The material sequenced was peripheral blood. All receptors derive from a woman older than 75 with COVID-19, enrolled during active disease. Both conserved end residues are part of each CDR3. The D gene is left open where the match is weak. Clone size is given for some rows only: seen once, a few or many times, or a class if the clone is expanded.

>-|-|TRBV27|TRBJ2-4
TGTGCCAGCAGTTTATCAAGCGCAGGGACCAAAAACATTCAGTACTTC
CASSLSSAGTKNIQYF
>TRBD1|few|TRBV5-1|TRBJ1-4
TGCGCCAGCGGCCGACAGGGAAGAAATGAAAAACTGTTTTTT
CASGRQGRNEKLFF
>-|-|TRBV7-2|TRBJ1-3
TGTGCCAGCAGCGTCCAGGGGTTTGCTGGAAACACCATATATTTT
CASSVQGFAGNTIYF
>TRBD2|-|TRBV6-6|TRBJ2-1
TGTGCCAGCAGCCTTGAGCGGGGGAGGGACAATGAGCAGTTCTTC
CASSLERGRDNEQFF
>TRBD1|-|TRBV30|TRBJ1-5
TGTGCCTGGAGTGACAGGGGTCGGTATAGCAATCAGCCCCAGCATTTT
CAWSDRGRYSNQPQHF
>TRBD2|-|TRBV2|TRBJ2-1
TGTGCCAGCAGTACTAGCGGGTTTTACAATGAGCAGTTCTTC
CASSTSGFYNEQFF
>-|-|TRBV28|TRBJ2-3
TGTGCCAGCAGTCTTAGCGGATCCACGCAGTATTTT
CASSLSGSTQYF
>TRBD2|once|TRBV5-1|TRBJ2-2
TGCGCCAGCAGCTTGGGGACTAGCGGGGGCAAAAACACCGGGGAGCTGTTTTTT
CASSLGTSGGKNTGELFF
>-|-|TRBV5-1|TRBJ1-4
TGCGCCAGCAGTTTTGGAGGGTTAAGGGAAAAACTGTTTTTT
CASSFGGLREKLFF
>-|-|TRBV18|TRBJ1-1
TGTGCCAGCTCACCACCGAGCGGGGGCGGGACTGAAGCTTTCTTT
CASSPPSGGGTEAFF
>TRBD1|-|TRBV2|TRBJ1-2
TGTGCCAGCAGTCTCCAGGGGGCAATCTATGGCTACACCTTC
CASSLQGAIYGYTF
>-|-|TRBV15|TRBJ2-1
TGTGCCACCAGCAGAGATCTTACGGGAGTTATTAGGTCCTACAATGAGCAGTTCTTC
CATSRDLTGVIRSYNEQFF
>-|-|TRBV6-6|TRBJ2-1
TGTGCCAGCAGGGCGGACAGCCTACTCAATGAGCAGTTCTTC
CASRADSLLNEQFF